This TCR beta chain came from a study of radiation and T cells in renal cell carcinoma. Time point reported: blood 2 weeks post-SBRT. Treatment meaning: 15 Gy SBRT to primary tumor, nephrectomy 4 weeks later. Produced via immunoSEQ multiplex PCR; TCRdb's table is partial and in-frame only. The sample consists of about 130,000 clones, more than 70% of them appearing once. A single count supports this clone. This CDR3 is built from 16 residues. Trimming shortened V by 6 bases and J by 4 bases, and 19 bases separated the two germline ends. The germline V gene encodes CDR1 SNHLY and CDR2 FYNNEI. The sequences come from blood, collected from a patient whose treatment included radiotherapy and nephrectomy. The chain joins TRBV2 to TRBJ2-1; tentative D call: TRBD2 (7 bases). This sequence originates from a woman in her sixties or seventies with renal cell carcinoma. This chain's CDR3 is CASSGVSGGSYNEQFF. CDR3 DNA sequence: TGTGCCAGCAGCGGGGTGTCGGGGGGCTCTTACAATGAGCAGTTCTTC.